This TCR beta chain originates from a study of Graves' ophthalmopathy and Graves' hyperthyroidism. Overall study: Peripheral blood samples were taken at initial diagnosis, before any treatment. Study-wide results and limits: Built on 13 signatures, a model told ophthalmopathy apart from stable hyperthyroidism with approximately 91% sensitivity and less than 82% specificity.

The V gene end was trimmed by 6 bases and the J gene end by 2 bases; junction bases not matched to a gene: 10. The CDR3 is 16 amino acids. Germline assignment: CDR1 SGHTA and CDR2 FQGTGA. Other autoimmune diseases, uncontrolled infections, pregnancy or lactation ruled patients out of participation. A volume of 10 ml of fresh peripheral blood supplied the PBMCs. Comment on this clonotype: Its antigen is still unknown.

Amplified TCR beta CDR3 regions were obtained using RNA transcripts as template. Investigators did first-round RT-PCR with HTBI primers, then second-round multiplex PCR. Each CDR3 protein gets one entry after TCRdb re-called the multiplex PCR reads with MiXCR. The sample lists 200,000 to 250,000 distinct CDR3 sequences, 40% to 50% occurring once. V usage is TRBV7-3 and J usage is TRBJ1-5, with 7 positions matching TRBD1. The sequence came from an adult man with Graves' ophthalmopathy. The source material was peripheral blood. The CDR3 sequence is CASSPIGQVGNQPQHF. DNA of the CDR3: TGTGCCAGCAGTCCAATCGGACAGGTCGGCAATCAGCCCCAGCATTTT.